These 30 T cell receptor beta chains originate from one sample sequenced in a study of cytomegalovirus exposure and HLA in healthy donors. Sequencing used immunoSEQ multiplex PCR; TCRdb keeps in-frame clones, though not all of them. In the table there are about 150,000 clones, around 88% of which are singletons. The sequenced sample consisted of PBMCs. The receptors here all came from a man aged 18 to 30 in good health and CMV-seropositive.

The rearrangement joins TRBV7-2 to TRBJ2-1; D perhaps matches TRBD2 (5 bases). The V gene lost 2 bases and the J gene lost 3 bases, with 11 bases spanning the gap. The CDR3 is made up of 15 amino acids. The V gene's germline CDR1 is SGHTA and CDR2 FQGNSA. The CDR3 region is CASSLKVRGYNEQFF. The CDR3 region has the DNA TGTGCCAGCAGCTTAAAGGTCCGGGGCTACAATGAGCAGTTCTTC.

V gene TRBV14 combines with J gene TRBJ2-2, with 10 nucleotides matching TRBD1. V shed 1 base, J shed 6 bases, and the junction held 11 bases outside the gene matches. From germline, CDR1 is SGHDN and CDR2 FVKESK. CDR3 length: 18 amino acids. The CDR3 DNA sequence: TGTGCCAGCAGCCAAGGACAGGGGGCGCAACCTTGGGCCGGGGAGCTGTTTTTT. Translated, it gives CASSQGQGAQPWAGELFF.

The chain links TRBV19 to TRBJ1-5; 9 bases map to TRBD1. CDR1 is LNHDA, CDR2 SQIVND, per germline (reference sequence). The V segment lost 4 bases and the J segment 3 bases; nucleotides outside the gene matches: 1. The CDR3 is made up of 14 amino acids. The CDR3 spells CASSRDRANQPQHF. CDR3 coding DNA: TGTGCCAGTAGTAGGGACAGGGCCAATCAGCCCCAGCATTTT.

The chain links TRBV11-2 to TRBJ2-7; weak D call: TRBD1 (6 bases). Germline assignment: CDR1 SGHAT and CDR2 FQNNGV. The V end was cut by 5 bases, the J end by 4 bases, with 21 bases between. The CDR3 spans 16 residues. The CDR3 sequence: CASSTFGQFIGYEQYF. In DNA, the CDR3 is TGTGCCAGCAGCACCTTTGGACAGTTCATCGGGTACGAGCAGTACTTC.

The rearrangement uses TRBV4-2 and TRBJ2-5; TRBD2 is a possible D gene (6 bases). Trimming left V 2 bases short and J 3 bases short, with 13 bases between. CDR1 and CDR2 from the germline V gene are LGHNA and YNFKEQ. The CDR3 runs to 15 residues. CDR3 nucleotide sequence: TGTGCCAGCAGCCAATCGGGACTCTCGGAAGAGACCCAGTACTTC. Its translation: CASSQSGLSEETQYF.

The chain employs TRBV4-3 and TRBJ2-7, with no clear D. This CDR3 contains 15 residues. V lost 2 bases and J 3 bases, leaving 14 bases between the germline ends. Germline CDR1 reads LGHNA; CDR2 reads YSLEER. CDR3: CASSQSDGEFYEQYF. CDR3 nucleotides: TGCGCCAGCAGCCAAAGCGACGGCGAATTCTACGAGCAGTACTTC.

This clone was detected once. The J gene is TRBJ2-5, the V gene TRBV7-8, with 9 positions matching TRBD1. The CDR3 consists of 15 residues. Germline V gene data show CDR1 as SGHVS and CDR2 as FQNEAQ. The junction had 5 bases not matched to a gene; V was cut back by 0 bases and J by 6 bases. The CDR3 here is CASSLAGTGMKTQYF. In nucleotides, the CDR3 is TGTGCCAGCAGCTTAGCGGGGACAGGGATGAAGACCCAGTACTTC.

The J gene is TRBJ2-1, the V gene TRBV7-6; 11 bases map to TRBD1. Trimming cost V 3 bases and J 4 bases; bases outside gene matches: 8. Germline CDR1 and CDR2: SGHVS and FNYEAQ. The CDR3 is made up of 17 amino acids. CDR3 sequence reads: CASSFSQGQGVYNEQFF. CDR3 in DNA: TGTGCCAGCAGCTTTAGTCAGGGACAGGGGGTTTACAATGAGCAGTTCTTC.

This clone was detected only a few times. The chain couples TRBV7-2 to TRBJ1-5; D not certain. CDR3 length equals 15 residues. The germline V gene encodes CDR1 SGHTA and CDR2 FQGNSA. V gave up 5 bases and J gave up 0 bases, with 11 bases separating them. CDR3: CASSGAGYSNQPQHF. The CDR3 region has the DNA TGTGCCAGCAGCGGCGCAGGATATAGCAATCAGCCCCAGCATTTT.

The chain employs TRBV7-9 and TRBJ2-7; 7 bases map to TRBD1. J lost 0 bases, V lost 3 bases, and 8 bases had no gene match. This CDR3 comprises 16 residues. The germline V gene encodes CDR1 SEHNR and CDR2 FQNEAQ (reference sequence). CDR3 coding DNA: TGTGCCAGCAGCTTGAACAGGGGACCCAGCTCCTACGAGCAGTACTTC. It specifies CASSLNRGPSSYEQYF.

This chain joins TRBV27 and TRBJ1-6; maybe TRBD1 (6 bases). Germline V lookup: CDR1 MNHEY, CDR2 SMNVEV (reference sequence). V was pared by 5 bases and J by 6 bases, with 14 bases between. CDR3 length: 15 residues. CDR3 DNA: TGTGCCAGCAGTCCAGGGGTCGACGGTAATTCACCCCTCCACTTT. Translating gives CASSPGVDGNSPLHF.

The chain links TRBV9 to TRBJ1-3, with 10 bases fitting TRBD1. With V trimmed by 3 bases and J by 6 bases, 3 bases remained unmatched. Germline CDR1 and CDR2: SGDLS and YYNGEE. This CDR3 spans 14 amino acids. The CDR3 sequence: CASSAGTGENTIYF. The CDR3 DNA sequence: TGTGCCAGCAGCGCCGGGACAGGGGAAAACACCATATATTTT. Full variable domain (outside the CDR3, taken from reference TRBV9 and TRBJ1-3): DSGVTQTPKHLITATGQRVTLRCSPRSGDLSVYWYQQSLDQGLQFLIQYYNGEERAKGNILERFSAQQFPDLHSELNLSSLELGDSALYFCASSAGTGENTIYFGEGSWLTVV.

The chain combines TRBV29-1 with TRBJ1-2; possibly TRBD1 for D (6 bases). Germline CDR1 is SQVTM and CDR2 is ANQGSEA. The CDR3 extends over 16 amino acids. Between the trimmed V and J ends, which lost 5 bases and 8 bases, there was a span of 27 bases. The CDR3 loop reads CSVTRDKGSGGDGYTF. The CDR3, as DNA: TGCAGCGTTACCCGGGACAAAGGGTCGGGAGGTGACGGCTACACCTTC.

The chain is built from TRBV5-6 and TRBJ2-3, with 10 bases identical to TRBD2. Germline lookup yields CDR1 SGHDT and CDR2 YYEEEE. This CDR3 is built from 13 residues. Trimming took 6 bases from V and 4 from J; bases not matched to a gene: 2. The CDR3: CASTSGSADTQYF. As DNA, the CDR3 is TGTGCCAGCACTAGCGGGAGTGCAGATACGCAGTATTTT. Supplemented by reference TRBV5-6 and TRBJ2-3, the full variable domain reads DAGVTQSPTHLIKTRGQQVTLRCSPKSGHDTVSWYQQALGQGPQFIFQYYEEEERQRGNFPDRFSGHQFPNYSSELNVNALLLGDSALYLCASTSGSADTQYFGPGTRLTVL.

The rearrangement uses TRBV5-1 and TRBJ2-3; the match to TRBD2 covers 7 bases. The CDR3 is made up of 15 amino acids. Germline trimming cut 5 bases from V and 5 bases from J; bases unmatched to any gene: 11. Per the germline V gene, CDR1 is SGHRS and CDR2 is YFSETQ. CDR3 bases: TGCGCCAGCAGGTTGACTAGCCTCTCGGGAGATACGCAGTATTTT. It is translated as CASRLTSLSGDTQYF.

This chain uses TRBV19 with TRBJ2-3; 10 bases line up with TRBD1. Germline CDR1 LNHDA, CDR2 SQIVND (reference sequence). Trimming cost V 4 bases and J 1 base; bases outside gene matches: 11. CDR3 length: 18 amino acids. The chain's CDR3 is CASSTPPGTGVGTDTQYF. The DNA for the CDR3 is TGTGCCAGTAGTACCCCTCCCGGGACAGGGGTGGGCACAGATACGCAGTATTTT.

This clone was observed a few times. This chain uses TRBV2 with TRBJ2-5; weak D call: TRBD2 (7 bases). Trimming took 3 bases from V and 4 from J, leaving 24 bases between them. CDR1 SNHLY and CDR2 FYNNEI come from the germline V gene. The CDR3 covers 18 residues. The CDR3 protein is CASSEGERGTLGGETQYF. DNA for the CDR3: TGTGCCAGCAGTGAGGGCGAGCGGGGTACTCTAGGGGGAGAGACCCAGTACTTC.

The chain combines TRBV6-5 with TRBJ1-2; D gene unclear. This CDR3 contains 12 residues. V was pared by 2 bases and J by 8 bases, with 9 bases between. Germline V gene lookup returns CDR1 MNHEY and CDR2 SVGAGI. The CDR3 DNA is TGTGCCAGCAGTTACGCAGGAACGGGCTACACCTTC. Protein sequence: CASSYAGTGYTF.

This clone appeared once. The chain is built from TRBV6-5 and TRBJ1-2; D is unresolved. Germline CDR1 reads MNHEY; CDR2 reads SVGAGI. This CDR3 is 15 amino acids long. Trimming took 7 bases from V and 7 from J, leaving 22 bases between them. DNA for the CDR3: TGTGCCAGCAACCGAGATCAAGGCAGGCGGGGTGGCTACACCTTC. It is translated as CASNRDQGRRGGYTF.

Written as DNA, the CDR3 is TGTGCCAGCAGCGCCTGGGCAGGGACAGGTGCTGAAAAACTGTTTTTT. Its protein is CASSAWAGTGAEKLFF. The rearrangement joins TRBV9 to TRBJ1-4; 8 bases match TRBD1. Trimming took 3 bases from V and 7 from J; bases not matched to a gene: 11. The germline gives CDR1 SGDLS, CDR2 YYNGEE. There are 16 residues in the CDR3.

The V gene is TRBV7-3, the J gene TRBJ2-5; TRBD2 might be the D (7 bases). This CDR3 contains 15 residues. Trimming took off 5 bases at V and 5 bases at J, with 18 bases between the two ends. Germline CDR1 and CDR2: SGHTA and FQGTGA. The CDR3 loop reads CASSPHMGGGETQYF. The DNA of the CDR3 is TGTGCCAGCAGCCCGCATATGGGAGGGGGGGAGACCCAGTACTTC.

This chain uses TRBV6-5 with TRBJ1-2; 12 bases line up with TRBD1. V dropped 2 bases and J dropped 8; count of bases not matched to a gene: 6. CDR3 length equals 15 residues. From germline, CDR1 is MNHEY and CDR2 SVGAGI. The CDR3 is CASSYGPGTGGGYTF. In DNA form, the CDR3 reads TGTGCCAGCAGTTACGGTCCCGGGACAGGGGGCGGCTACACCTTC.

The chain employs TRBV7-3 and TRBJ2-2; 9 bases align to TRBD2. Trimming removed 6 bases from V and 4 bases from J; junction bases left unmatched: 3. Per the germline V gene, CDR1 is SGHTA and CDR2 is FQGTGA. The length of the CDR3 is 14 residues. The CDR3 loop is CASREAGGTGELFF. DNA of the CDR3: TGTGCCAGCAGGGAAGCGGGAGGCACCGGGGAGCTGTTTTTT.

This clone has more than one count but fewer than ten. V and J are TRBV19 and TRBJ1-3; perhaps TRBD1 as D (5 bases). V lost 3 bases and J lost 6, with 12 bases in between. From germline, CDR1 is LNHDA and CDR2 SQIVND (reference sequence). The length of the CDR3 is 14 residues. Written as DNA, the CDR3 is TGTGCCAGTAGTATGGTTGGAGGGGAAAACACCATATATTTT. Encoded protein: CASSMVGGENTIYF.

The gene calls are TRBV9 and TRBJ2-7, with D possibly TRBD1 on 6 matching bases. V lost 3 bases and J 7 bases, leaving 11 bases between the germline ends. There are 12 residues in the CDR3. The V gene's germline CDR1 is SGDLS and CDR2 YYNGEE. Here the CDR3 DNA reads TGTGCCAGCAGCGGCTCAGGGGAAGAGCAGTACTTC. This encodes CASSGSGEEQYF. Together with reference TRBV9 and TRBJ2-7, the CDR3 gives the full variable domain: DSGVTQTPKHLITATGQRVTLRCSPRSGDLSVYWYQQSLDQGLQFLIQYYNGEERAKGNILERFSAQQFPDLHSELNLSSLELGDSALYFCASSGSGEEQYFGPGTRLTVT.

The chain recombines TRBV9 with TRBJ2-1; no definite D call. The germline gives CDR1 SGDLS, CDR2 YYNGEE. The V gene lost 0 bases and the J gene lost 0 bases, with 4 bases spanning the gap. The CDR3 has 14 residues. The DNA of the CDR3 is TGTGCCAGCAGCGTAGGACTCTCCTACAATGAGCAGTTCTTC. Protein: CASSVGLSYNEQFF. The full variable domain, with the rest looked up from reference TRBV9 and TRBJ2-1, is DSGVTQTPKHLITATGQRVTLRCSPRSGDLSVYWYQQSLDQGLQFLIQYYNGEERAKGNILERFSAQQFPDLHSELNLSSLELGDSALYFCASSVGLSYNEQFFGPGTRLTVL.

This sequence joins TRBV30 and TRBJ2-3; 9 nucleotides agree with TRBD2. The CDR3 runs to 14 residues. Per the germline V gene, CDR1 is GTSNPN and CDR2 is SVGIG (reference sequence). After removal of 2 bases from V and 6 bases from J, the junction contained 6 bases not matched to a gene. CDR3 region: CAWSPGTSQDTQYF. CDR3 nucleotides: TGTGCCTGGAGTCCGGGGACTAGCCAGGATACGCAGTATTTT.

This clone was counted only a few times. The chain uses TRBV6-5 and TRBJ1-5, with D possibly TRBD1 on 5 matching bases. Trimming took off 8 bases at V and 4 bases at J, with 18 bases between the two ends. The germline V gene has CDR1 MNHEY and CDR2 SVGAGI. This CDR3 spans 15 amino acids. The CDR3: CASGKAQKGNQPQHF. The CDR3 DNA follows: TGTGCCAGCGGCAAGGCGCAAAAGGGGAATCAGCCCCAGCATTTT.

The chain combines TRBV23-1 with TRBJ1-1; 11 bases map to TRBD1. TRBV23-1 is an open reading frame, and its role is uncertain. The V and J ends lost 10 bases and 3 bases, in that order; junction bases with no gene match: 19. The CDR3 totals 18 residues. The CDR3: CANLAAPGQGAKDTEAFF. The CDR3 DNA follows: TGCGCCAACCTAGCAGCCCCCGGACAGGGGGCGAAGGACACTGAAGCTTTCTTT.

As for this clone: At one of its ends the junction is not consistent with the germline gene, which may arise from a read error. CDR3 amino acids: CASSPGGADSHNEQFF. The DNA for the CDR3 is TGTGCCAGCAGCCCCGGGGGGGCAGACTCCCACAATGAGCAGTTCTTC. The rearrangement uses TRBV5-4 and TRBJ2-1; 8 bases are shared with TRBD2. The CDR3 has 16 amino acids. Germline CDR1 SGHNT, CDR2 YYREEE (reference sequence).